This T cell receptor beta chain comes out of a study of T cell repertoires in cytomegalovirus infection. TCRdb recomputed calls from the reads with MiXCR, one row per CDR3 protein. Seen here are 160,000 or so distinct CDR3 sequences, 17% observed once, and the top ten hold around 20%. The study's findings and limits: Ex vivo responses were dominated by HLA-C-restricted CMV-specific TCR beta clonotypes.

A few counts support this clonotype. Antigen specificity is unknown. The CDR3 spans 13 residues. Trimming took off 10 bases at V and 1 base at J, with 13 bases between the two ends. The receptor comes from a human donor in good health (CMV status not recorded). Some clones in this sample may be carry-over from other donors' samples. Material for sequencing was CD8+ T cells from PBMCs. The chain recombines TRBV12-3 or TRBV12-4 with TRBJ1-1, with a possible D match to TRBD1 (5 bases). CDR3 nucleotide sequence: TGTGCCATCGGGGCGATTTCGAACACTGAAGCTTTCTTT. Translation gives CAIGAISNTEAFF.